Listed below are T cell receptor beta chains from one sample, sequenced in a study of T cells in Graves' hyperthyroidism and ophthalmopathy. Each CDR3 protein is one row after TCRdb ran MiXCR on the multiplex PCR reads. The sample has hundreds of thousands of distinct CDR3 sequences, around 15% seen once. Input material: blood. The receptors here all came from a woman between 18 and 29 years old with Graves' hyperthyroidism. Both conserved end residues are part of each CDR3. A D gene is named only where the DNA matches it firmly. Size values are once, few and many counts, or a class for expanded clones, and some rows have none.

v_call	clone_size	d_call	j_call	cdr3_nt	cdr3_aa
TRBV7-9	many	-	TRBJ2-7	TGTGCCAGCAGCCAACCGACAACTTACGAGCAGTACTTC	CASSQPTTYEQYF
TRBV4-1	few	-	TRBJ1-3	TGCGCCAGCAGCCAAGGAGCAGACTCTGGAAACACCATATATTTT	CASSQGADSGNTIYF
TRBV19	-	TRBD1	TRBJ2-7	TGTGCCAGTAGAGGGACAGGGATCTCCTACGAGCAGTACTTC	CASRGTGISYEQYF
TRBV27	-	-	TRBJ2-2	TGTGCCAGCAGTTTGCGGCCACCCGCGAACACCGGGGAGCTGTTTTTT	CASSLRPPANTGELFF
TRBV19	-	-	TRBJ1-5	TGTGCCAGTAGTATCGAAGAGGGACACAATCAGCCCCAGCATTTC	CASSIEEGHNQPQHF
TRBV9	few	-	TRBJ1-1	TGTGCCAGCAGCTTGACGAGCGGGGTTCTGGCTGAAGCTTTCTTT	CASSLTSGVLAEAFF
TRBV20-1	few	TRBD2	TRBJ2-3	TGCAGTGCTTCCTCCGGGGGACTAGTGGTTCAGAGGTGGACGCAGTATTTT	CSASSGGLVVQRWTQYF
TRBV7-9	many	-	TRBJ2-2	TGTGCCAGCAGCTTCCCACAGGGCGCGAACACCGGGGAGCTGTTTTTT	CASSFPQGANTGELFF
TRBV28	many	-	TRBJ2-1	TGTGCCAGCAGTACACAGGGTCGTTATACGGGAGTTAAGCACAATGAGCAGTTCTTC	CASSTQGRYTGVKHNEQFF
TRBV4-3	-	TRBD1	TRBJ2-2	TGCGCCAGCAGCCAAGATATCTATCATGGACAGGGGTGGAGCGGGGAGCTGTTTTTT	CASSQDIYHGQGWSGELFF
TRBV29-1	-	-	TRBJ1-1	TGCAGCGTTCGAAATCCGCTGAACGTTGAAGCTTTCTTT	CSVRNPLNVEAFF
TRBV9	few	-	TRBJ2-5	TGTGCCAGCAGCGCATCGGACCGCCTGGAGACCCAGTACTTC	CASSASDRLETQYF
TRBV7-9	many	TRBD2	TRBJ2-1	TGTGCCAGCAGCCCAGTGACTAGCGGGCCACACAATGAGCAGTTCTTC	CASSPVTSGPHNEQFF
TRBV7-3	-	-	TRBJ1-2	TGTGCCAGCAGCTTAAGGCAGGGGAGGTGGGATGGCTACACCTTC	CASSLRQGRWDGYTF
TRBV7-9	many	TRBD1	TRBJ2-2	TGTGCCAGCATCATCCCCCGGACAGGGAAACCCGGGGAGCTGTTTTTT	CASIIPRTGKPGELFF
TRBV27	few	TRBD2	TRBJ2-7	TGTGCCAGCAGTCCCCTTTTTAGCGGGAGCTCCTACGAGCAGTACTTC	CASSPLFSGSSYEQYF
TRBV28	many	TRBD2	TRBJ2-2	TGTGCCAGCAGTTTAATATTCGGACTCGCGGGGGAGAACACCGGGGAGCTGTTTTTT	CASSLIFGLAGENTGELFF
TRBV20-1	-	TRBD2	TRBJ2-7	TGCAGTGCTAGTCAAGGCGGGGACTACTACGAGCAGTACTTC	CSASQGGDYYEQYF
TRBV11-2	many	TRBD1	TRBJ2-7	TGTGCCAGCAGCAGCTACAGGGGGCGCACCTACGAGCAGTACTTC	CASSSYRGRTYEQYF
TRBV27	few	TRBD2	TRBJ2-5	TGTGCCAGCAGTGGCGGGGGAATGAGGGTCGAGACCCAGTACTTC	CASSGGGMRVETQYF
TRBV19	few	-	TRBJ1-5	TGTGCCAGTAGTCGGGGGTGGGACGATCAGCCCCAGCATTTT	CASSRGWDDQPQHF
TRBV11-2	many	-	TRBJ1-2	TGTGCCAGCAGCTTAGCGGGGGGCGGCTACACCTTC	CASSLAGGGYTF
TRBV4-3	many	-	TRBJ2-5	TGCGCCAGCAGCCAAGATAAGGGAACGGAGACCCAGTACTTC	CASSQDKGTETQYF
TRBV29-1	-	TRBD1	TRBJ2-1	TGCAGCGTTCGAATCCGGGACAGTGTTCGCAATGAGCAGTTCTTC	CSVRIRDSVRNEQFF
TRBV20-1	few	-	TRBJ1-5	TGCAGTGCTCACCAGGGTAATCAGCCCCAGCATTTT	CSAHQGNQPQHF
TRBV7-9	many	-	TRBJ2-1	TGTGCCAGCAGCTTACCCCGTTTGGACCGGAGCTCCTACAATGAGCAGTTCTTC	CASSLPRLDRSSYNEQFF
TRBV11-2	many	-	TRBJ2-2	TGTGCCAGCAGCGCAACGGTCGGTTCCGGGGAGCTGTTTTTT	CASSATVGSGELFF
TRBV9	-	-	TRBJ2-7	TGTGCCAGCAGCGTAGAAGGCGTAAACGAGCAGTACTTC	CASSVEGVNEQYF
TRBV6-1	many	-	TRBJ1-3	TGTGCCAGCAGTCCCCCACAGGACCCGAGCTCTGGAAACACCATATATTTT	CASSPPQDPSSGNTIYF
TRBV6-2/TRBV6-3	-	-	TRBJ2-2	TGTGCCAGCAGTTATACCCCCAGAGACAGACACACCCGGGAGCTGTTTTTT	CASSYTPRDRHTRELFF